A single sample is the source of the 18 T cell receptor beta chains below, sequenced in a study of T cells in Graves' hyperthyroidism and ophthalmopathy. Amplification of TCR beta CDR3 regions was performed using RNA transcripts as template. First-round RT-PCR targeting the TCR CDR3 was performed with the HTBI primer set. TCRdb independently ran MiXCR on the multiplex PCR reads; one entry per CDR3 protein. In the table there are fewer than 750,000 distinct CDR3 sequences, 46% of which are singletons. Sequenced input: peripheral blood or thyroid tissue (not recorded which). These receptors originate from a woman younger than 35 with Graves' hyperthyroidism.

This clonotype was counted a few times. The chain uses TRBV25-1 and TRBJ2-7, with 10 bases matching TRBD2. V shed 3 bases and J 3 bases; nucleotides not matched to a gene: 5. This CDR3 has 15 amino acids. The germline CDR1 and CDR2 sequences are MGHDK and SYGVNS. DNA of the CDR3: TGTGCCAGCAGTGAGGCTAGCGGGAGCAACTACGAGCAGTACTTC. Protein: CASSEASGSNYEQYF.

The table lists this clonotype with many counts. CDR3 residues: CAISTRGTMNTEAFF. In DNA, the CDR3 is TGTGCCATCAGCACACGAGGGACGATGAACACTGAAGCTTTCTTT. The chain employs TRBV10-3 and TRBJ1-1, with D maybe TRBD1 (5 bases). Trimming cost V 6 bases and J 0 bases, with 14 bases left between them. Germline V gene sequence: CDR1 ENHRY, CDR2 SYGVKD. The CDR3 has 15 residues.

The genes are TRBV29-1 and TRBJ1-5; 8 bases line up with TRBD1. J was trimmed by 11 bases and V by 3 bases; bases with no gene match: 12. The CDR3 extends over 14 amino acids. The germline gives CDR1 SQVTM, CDR2 ANQGSEA. As DNA, the CDR3 is TGCAGCGTTGAGGCGGAACAGGGGGGGCAGTCCCAGCATTTT. Its translation: CSVEAEQGGQSQHF.

This clonotype was seen at least ten times. J is TRBJ1-1 and V is TRBV10-1, with D maybe TRBD1 (5 bases). The CDR3 is made up of 13 amino acids. Germline loops: CDR1 WNHNN, CDR2 SYGVQD (reference sequence). V dropped 6 bases and J dropped 0 bases, with 8 bases sitting between them. This CDR3 is CASSGTVNTEAFF. The CDR3 bases are TGCGCCAGCAGCGGGACGGTGAACACTGAAGCTTTCTTT.

This clonotype came up many times. The chain combines TRBV15 with TRBJ1-5; 11 nucleotides agree with TRBD1. V shed 7 bases, J shed 4 bases, and the junction held 6 bases outside the gene matches. The CDR3 has 15 residues. CDR1 LNHNV and CDR2 YYDKDF come from the germline V gene (reference sequence). In nucleotides, the CDR3 is TGTGCCACCATCAGCGGACAGGGGGCAAATCAGCCCCAGCATTTT. This codes for CATISGQGANQPQHF.

Ten or more counts support this clonotype. CDR3 in amino acids: CASSQVLGQAALRQYF. The CDR3 region has the DNA TGTGCCAGCAGCCAAGTCCTTGGGCAGGCTGCCCTTCGGCAGTACTTC. This chain uses TRBV4-2 with TRBJ2-7; the D is unclear. This CDR3 comprises 16 residues. Trimming stripped 1 base from V and 9 bases from J, with 22 bases between. Germline lookup yields CDR1 LGHNA and CDR2 YNFKEQ.

This clonotype was detected ten times or more. This sequence joins TRBV7-8 and TRBJ1-5; the D gene is possibly TRBD1 (6 bases). Germline values: CDR1 SGHVS, CDR2 FQNEAQ. CDR3 length: 16 amino acids. V was pared by 5 bases and J by 2 bases, with 16 bases between. The CDR3 sequence is CASSRYVSGGNQPQHF. CDR3 in DNA: TGTGCCAGCAGCCGATACGTCTCAGGGGGCAATCAGCCCCAGCATTTT.

The J gene is TRBJ2-7, the V gene TRBV20-1, with D uncertain. The DNA end favors TRBJ2-1, so the J call may be wrong. CDR1 DFQATT and CDR2 SNEGSKA come from the germline V gene (reference sequence). This CDR3 comprises 13 residues. The CDR3 loop reads CSALGSSYNEQFF. CDR3 sequence (DNA): TGCAGTGCCTTAGGCAGCTCCTACAATGAGCAGTTCTTC.

The gene calls are TRBV20-1 and TRBJ1-4, with D possibly matching TRBD1 (6 bases). Germline V gene lookup returns CDR1 DFQATT and CDR2 SNEGSKA (reference sequence). The CDR3 loop spans 19 amino acids. V was cut by 3 bases and J by 7 bases, with 30 bases left in between. This CDR3 reads CSASIGGLREGGMAEKLFF. The CDR3 nucleotides read TGCAGTGCTAGTATAGGCGGGTTACGGGAGGGGGGAATGGCTGAAAAACTGTTTTTT.

Many counts were recorded for this clonotype. The V gene is TRBV29-1, the J gene TRBJ1-1, with 11 bases aligning to TRBD1. The junction had 7 bases not matched to a gene; V was cut back by 3 bases and J by 4 bases. The germline gives CDR1 SQVTM, CDR2 ANQGSEA. There are 15 residues in the CDR3. This CDR3 reads CSVETGTGGVTEAFF. The CDR3 DNA reads as TGCAGCGTTGAGACCGGGACAGGGGGAGTCACTGAAGCTTTCTTT.

The chain has TRBV2 and TRBJ2-5; D call uncertain. Germline loops: CDR1 SNHLY, CDR2 FYNNEI. The CDR3 loop spans 12 amino acids. V lost 6 bases and J 4 bases, leaving 9 bases between the germline ends. The CDR3: CASRETGETQYF. CDR3 coding DNA: TGTGCCAGCAGGGAAACGGGAGAGACCCAGTACTTC.

This clonotype has more than one count but fewer than ten. The chain employs TRBV5-1 and TRBJ2-3, with TRBD2 matching over 12 bases. This CDR3 has 15 amino acids. Unmatched junction bases numbered 3, after V lost 2 bases and J lost 5 bases. Germline V gene data show CDR1 as SGHRS and CDR2 as YFSETQ. DNA of the CDR3: TGCGCCAGCAGCTTCGGACTAGCGGGGATAGATACGCAGTATTTT. It yields the protein CASSFGLAGIDTQYF.

This clonotype was recorded only once. The V gene is TRBV7-9, the J gene TRBJ1-2; D remains unclear. CDR3 length equals 12 residues. The germline V gene has CDR1 SEHNR and CDR2 FQNEAQ (reference sequence). Trimming shortened V by 7 bases and J by 10 bases, and 16 bases separated the two germline ends. This CDR3 reads CASTIAGEAYTF. The CDR3 DNA reads TGTGCCAGCACCATAGCGGGAGAGGCCTACACCTTC.

This clonotype showed up many times. The chain has TRBV4-2 and TRBJ1-4; D perhaps matches TRBD1 (6 bases). Germline lookup yields CDR1 LGHNA and CDR2 YNFKEQ. V lost 4 bases to trimming and J lost 10 bases, with 16 bases between them. This CDR3 comprises 14 residues. The CDR3 nucleotides read TGTGCCAGCAGCCCCGGCCGGGTCAGGGGAAAACTGTTTTTT. Its translation: CASSPGRVRGKLFF.

A single count supports this clonotype. The chain is built from TRBV29-1 and TRBJ2-2; the D gene is possibly TRBD2 (6 bases). The CDR3 extends over 15 amino acids. The germline CDR1 and CDR2 sequences are SQVTM and ANQGSEA. V was clipped by 7 bases and J by 0 bases, with 15 bases between them. The CDR3 sequence: CSASYAGPNTGELFF. DNA for the CDR3: TGCAGCGCCTCATACGCGGGACCGAACACCGGGGAGCTGTTTTTT.

This clonotype was recorded a few times. The J gene is TRBJ1-4, the V gene TRBV18; TRBD1 is a possible D gene (5 bases). The V gene lost 3 bases and the J gene lost 8 bases, with 16 bases spanning the gap. CDR1 KGHSH and CDR2 LQKENI come from the germline V gene. This CDR3 comprises 15 residues. CDR3 in DNA: TGTGCCAGCTCACCCCCCAGTCTGCGGGGGGAAAAACTGTTTTTT. It yields the protein CASSPPSLRGEKLFF.

This clonotype was detected many times. The chain joins TRBV10-3 to TRBJ1-3, with D hard to call. Germline CDR1 is ENHRY and CDR2 is SYGVKD. The CDR3 contains 13 residues. The V gene lost 4 bases and the J gene lost 0 bases, with 4 bases spanning the gap. The CDR3 region has the DNA TGTGCCATCAGTGGACACTCTGGAAACACCATATATTTT. Translation gives CAISGHSGNTIYF.

This clonotype was detected many times. The chain uses TRBV14 and TRBJ1-5; unclear D gene. With 1 base removed from V and 7 bases from J, the gap between germline ends came to 8 bases. The CDR3 length is 13 residues. Germline V gene data show CDR1 as SGHDN and CDR2 as FVKESK. CDR3 coding DNA: TGTGCCAGCAGCCAAGGACTGGGCCAGCCCCAGCATTTT. Translated: CASSQGLGQPQHF.